This record concerns one TCR beta chain sequence. What it binds is unknown. Repertoires were generated with immunoSEQ multiplex PCR, while TCRdb's copy carries only in-frame clones and drops some. The sample carries roughly 21,000 clones, roughly 87% recorded once. This sample is part of a study of T cells in localized non-small cell lung cancer. Findings of the study overall: Heterogeneity cannot be ruled out, as sequencing used one tumor region only. Greater blood T cell density accompanied longer overall survival.

Trimming left V 2 bases short and J 7 bases short, with 18 bases between. The CDR3 runs 15 residues. CDR1 and CDR2 (germline): SGHDT, YYEEEE. The chain uses TRBV5-6 and TRBJ1-1, with a possible D match to TRBD1 (5 bases). Source: peripheral blood mononuclear cells, taken before any cancer treatment. The TCR was taken from an older male donor with stage II lung adenocarcinoma. The CDR3 loop is CASSFLNRGGGEAFF. CDR3 sequence (DNA): TGTGCCAGCAGCTTCCTGAATAGGGGCGGGGGTGAAGCTTTCTTT. The complete variable domain, with remaining parts taken from reference TRBV5-6 and TRBJ1-1, reads DAGVTQSPTHLIKTRGQQVTLRCSPKSGHDTVSWYQQALGQGPQFIFQYYEEEERQRGNFPDRFSGHQFPNYSSELNVNALLLGDSALYLCASSFLNRGGGEAFFGQGTRLTVV.